The present TCR beta chain was sequenced within a study of post-analysis software for immune sequencing data. As for the study in general: Multiple sclerosis in the patients followed relapsing-remitting, secondary progressive and progressive-relapsing courses. Overall study findings and caveats: In patients, about 5 TRBV segments were more frequent than in controls, with TRBV5-6, TRBV5-1 and TRBV20-1 among them.

Unique molecular identifiers tagged the TCR beta cDNA libraries. There were roughly 1 to 11 million T cells, and about 500,000 cDNA molecules came from them. Using its own MiXCR run on the PCR reads, TCRdb lists one record per CDR3 protein. The sample contains some 690,000 distinct CDR3 sequences, 55% to 60% of which appear only once. Germline CDR1 reads SGHNT; CDR2 reads YYREEE (reference sequence). CDR3 size: 11 residues. In regard to this clonotype: Its antigen is still unknown.

The sample comprised blood. The chain joins TRBV5-4 to TRBJ2-1; no clear D gene. This receptor was obtained from a girl aged 2-10 years with multiple sclerosis. The CDR3 DNA is TGTTGTACCTCCGCCTACAATGAGCAGTTCTTC. Translated: CCTSAYNEQFF.